This entry concerns a single TCR beta chain. The record originates from a study of blood T cell repertoires in COVID-19. As for the study in general: PBMCs, B-cell-depleted T cells, or T cells provided the cDNA or gDNA that made up the material.

The CDR3 is 14 amino acids. Germline V gene data show CDR1 as DFQATT and CDR2 as SNEGSKA (reference sequence). The V and J ends lost 3 bases and 1 base, in that order; junction bases with no gene match: 3. Authors' processing steps: Nucleated cell number was recorded as an estimate derived from reference gene primer amplification. The repertoire was sequenced with immunoSEQ multiplex PCR; TCRdb's copy has only in-frame clones and lacks some. V and J calls and clone size follow that table, whereas D and trimming were derived from the DNA. The sample includes about 320,000 clones, over 75% of them seen just once.

The sequencing sample was made of peripheral blood. This sequence joins TRBV20-1 and TRBJ1-5, with 7 bases identical to TRBD1. The source of this sequence is a human donor in a cohort sampled during active COVID-19. The CDR3 loop reads CSASDRESNQPQHF. The CDR3 coding sequence is TGCAGTGCTAGTGACAGGGAAAGCAATCAGCCCCAGCATTTT.